This T cell receptor beta chain was sequenced in a study of post-analysis software for immune sequencing data. About the research overall: Some patients lacked subtype; others had relapsing-remitting, secondary progressive or progressive-relapsing disease. Points from the study as a whole: People with multiple sclerosis had a significantly lower normalized Chao1 diversity than controls did. F-measure co-clustering was strong for batch-matched samples. Patients had higher frequencies than controls of a handful of TRBV segments, including TRBV5-6, TRBV5-1 and TRBV20-1.

Unique-molecular-identifier-tagged TCR beta cDNA libraries were used. A single record per CDR3 protein comes from TCRdb applying MiXCR to the PCR reads. The data show roughly 600,000 distinct CDR3 sequences, about 40% seen once. On this clonotype itself: The antigen remains unidentified.

The germline gives CDR1 SGHTA, CDR2 FQGNSA. There are 15 residues in the CDR3. V lost 3 bases to trimming and J lost 0 bases, with 9 bases between them. The V call is TRBV7-2, the J call TRBJ2-1; D may be TRBD2 (6 bases). This sequence was found in a girl aged 5 to 17 with multiple sclerosis. The sample taken for sequencing was blood. For the CDR3, the DNA is TGTGCCAGCAGCTTCGGGGGAAACTCCTACAATGAGCAGTTCTTC. Translation gives CASSFGGNSYNEQFF.